The clone carrying this T cell receptor (beta chain) was observed a few times. This sample stems from a study of T cells after yellow fever vaccination. TCRdb re-called the 5' RACE reads with MiXCR, one entry per CDR3 protein. The repertoire holds about 330,000 distinct CDR3 sequences, approximately 8% seen once, with approximately 18% in the top ten. CDR1 is LNHNV and CDR2 is YYDKDF in the germline V gene (reference sequence). J was trimmed by 7 bases and V by 4 bases; bases with no gene match: 5. CDR3 length: 13 amino acids. This TCR was sampled from a man aged 18 to 30 who received the YFV17D yellow fever vaccine. The J gene is TRBJ1-2, the V gene TRBV15, with 8 nucleotides matching TRBD1. Material: PBMCs, obtained 45 days after the first yellow fever vaccination. CDR3: CATSIDRGRGYTF. The DNA for the CDR3 is TGTGCCACCAGCATCGACAGGGGCCGTGGCTACACCTTC.